Sequencing of this T cell receptor beta chain was carried out in a study of shared clonotypes between healthy human individuals. In germline, CDR1 is LNHDA, CDR2 SQIVND (reference sequence). The CDR3 runs to 15 residues. Between the trimmed V and J ends, which lost 1 base and 4 bases, there was a span of 13 bases. The data were produced by immunoSEQ multiplex PCR, yet TCRdb's version contains in-frame clones alone and is incomplete. The sample records some 1,100,000 clones, roughly 74% being singletons. The V and J genes are TRBV19 and TRBJ2-5; TRBD2 is a possible D gene (5 bases). This TCR was recovered from a man in his late teens or twenties in good health. Some clones in this sample may be carry-over from other donors' samples. The sample was memory CD4+ T cells from PBMCs. Subset reported: CD45RA-negative fraction. CDR3 protein: CASSIVGGRGETQYF. CDR3 nucleotides: TGTGCCAGTAGTATAGTCGGCGGGCGCGGAGAGACCCAGTACTTC.